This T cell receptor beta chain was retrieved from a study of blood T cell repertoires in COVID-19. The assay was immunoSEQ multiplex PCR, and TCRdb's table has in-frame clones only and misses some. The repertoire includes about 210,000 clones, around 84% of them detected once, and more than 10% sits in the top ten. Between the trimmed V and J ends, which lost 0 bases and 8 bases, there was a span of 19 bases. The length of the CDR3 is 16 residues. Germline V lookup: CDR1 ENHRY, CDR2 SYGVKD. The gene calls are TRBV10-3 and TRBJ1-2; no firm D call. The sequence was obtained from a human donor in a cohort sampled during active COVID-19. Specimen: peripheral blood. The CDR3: CAISESTGLFREGYTF. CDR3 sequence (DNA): TGTGCCATCAGTGAGTCGACGGGGTTATTTCGGGAGGGCTACACCTTC.